This T cell receptor (beta chain) was observed in a study of cytomegalovirus exposure and HLA in healthy donors. Donors likely had unrecorded immune exposures despite being nominally healthy when sampled. The PCR used 60 Vbeta and 13 Jbeta primers. Clones were sequenced by immunoSEQ multiplex PCR, and TCRdb holds only the in-frame ones, with some missing. Its table records around 130,000 clones. Trimming shortened V by 4 bases and J by 5 bases, and 8 bases separated the two germline ends. CDR3 length: 12 residues. The V gene's germline CDR1 is MGHRA and CDR2 YSYEKL. This sequence joins TRBV4-1 and TRBJ1-2; no clear D. Sequenced input: PBMCs. The source of this sequence is a woman in her forties in good health and CMV-seronegative. CDR3 DNA sequence: TGCGCCAGCAGCCCAGGTGAATATGGCTACACCTTC. Translating it yields CASSPGEYGYTF.